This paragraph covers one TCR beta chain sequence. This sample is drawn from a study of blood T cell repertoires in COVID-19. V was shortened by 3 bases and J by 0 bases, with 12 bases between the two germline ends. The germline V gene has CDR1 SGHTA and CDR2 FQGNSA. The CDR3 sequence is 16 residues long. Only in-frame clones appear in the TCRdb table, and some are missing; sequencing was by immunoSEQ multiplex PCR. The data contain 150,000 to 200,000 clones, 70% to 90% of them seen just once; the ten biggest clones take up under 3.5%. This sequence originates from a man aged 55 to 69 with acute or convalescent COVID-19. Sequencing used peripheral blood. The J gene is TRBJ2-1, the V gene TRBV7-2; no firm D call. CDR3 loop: CASSLAGTSSYNEQFF. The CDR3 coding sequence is TGTGCCAGCAGCTTGGCAGGAACAAGCTCCTACAATGAGCAGTTCTTC.